Sequencing of this TCR beta chain was carried out in a study of blood T cell repertoires in COVID-19. Across the study: Nucleic acid was either cDNA or gDNA, and it came from T cells, B-cell-depleted T cells, or PBMCs.

Looked up from germline, CDR1 is SGDLS and CDR2 is YYNGEE. The CDR3 sequence is 16 residues long. With V trimmed by 4 bases and J by 6 bases, 11 bases remained unmatched. Method: immunoSEQ multiplex PCR; TCRdb's copy keeps in-frame clones and lacks some. Among around 47,000 clones, roughly 86% were seen once, and the ten largest hold 9%. This receptor was identified in a man aged 80 or over with active or convalescent COVID-19. The chain recombines TRBV9 with TRBJ2-3; 10 bases fit TRBD2. Sequenced material: peripheral blood. This CDR3 is CASSSESGGAWDTQYF. CDR3 DNA sequence: TGTGCCAGCAGCTCGGAGAGCGGGGGGGCCTGGGATACGCAGTATTTT.